This entry describes one TCR beta chain. No antigen is known for it. Cultured CD4+ T cell DNA was sequenced using the Oncomine TCR Beta short-read assay. TCRdb re-analysed the PCR reads in MiXCR, keeping a single row per CDR3 protein. The sample comprises some 7,100 distinct CDR3 sequences, roughly four fifths of which are singletons, and 16% rests with the top ten. This sample was taken from a study of vaccination and CD4 T cells after COVID-19. As for the study in general: Each control was exposed to a CEFX pool, an HIV-1 Nef pool, or no peptide at all.

The sample's treatment: roughly 11-day PBMC culture with coronavirus spike peptide pools or control peptides (ViraFEST assay). Germline lookup yields CDR1 MNHNS and CDR2 SASEGT. Trimming shortened V by 3 bases and J by 5 bases, and 9 bases separated the two germline ends. The CDR3 extends over 13 amino acids. This receptor was taken from a human donor who had recovered from COVID-19. The sample was CD4+ T cells from blood, cultured in vitro. The chain has TRBV6-1 and TRBJ2-3; D is ambiguous. CDR3 loop: CASSDPVVDTQYF. In DNA, the CDR3 is TGTGCCAGCAGTGACCCAGTAGTAGATACGCAGTATTTT.